This record looks at one T cell receptor (beta chain) sequence and its context. The data originate from a study of control samples from healthy donors and cancer patients. Clones were sequenced by immunoSEQ multiplex PCR, and TCRdb holds only the in-frame ones, with some missing. The sample consists of 150,000 to 200,000 clones, 85% to 95% of them appearing once. The CDR3 loop spans 15 amino acids. V shed 3 bases and J shed 4 bases, with 10 bases lying between them. Germline loops: CDR1 SGHTA, CDR2 FQGNSA. This chain connects TRBV7-2 to TRBJ1-6; D ambiguous. This clonotype was obtained from a woman between 40 and 50 years old in good health. Input material: blood. CDR3 protein: CASSLVRVYNSPLHF. The CDR3 region has the DNA TGTGCCAGCAGCTTGGTTCGGGTTTATAATTCACCCCTCCACTTT.